This TCR beta chain is drawn from a study of type 1 regulatory T cells (dated by TCRdb to 2020 to 2023). With respect to the entire study: The study characterized an in vitro protocol that generated a Tr1-enriched, alloantigen-specific CD4 T cell product named T-allo10. T-allo10 was under clinical evaluation in patients with hematological malignancies receiving allogeneic hematopoietic stem cell transplantation.

The instrument given in TCRdb is Illumina MiSeq. In TCRdb, the public reads were trimmed at Q25 with fastp and aligned with MiXCR, with productive beta chains retained. For every CDR3 protein sequence, its rows merge into one entry that carries the most common genes and DNA. The sample table lists 25,000 or so distinct CDR3 sequences, 55% to 75% of them with a count of one. The leading ten clones occupy 13% to 15% of the sample. According to the description, T-allo10 cells that came from the donor were anergic, were specific for host alloantigens, and could carry out alloantigen-specific suppression. This clonotype was seen only a few times. It has no known antigen specificity. It has no much larger one-base neighbor in the sample; base qualities were not kept. The sample consisted of cultured T cells, either the whole culture or a sorted T cell fraction (not recorded which). Per the publication, the cell subset or site label means: Tr1-enriched cell product generated in vitro against host alloantigens. This sequence originates from a human donor in good health.

The CDR3 corresponds to CASGTRTGIFSEAFF. The bases read TGTGCCAGCGGAACGCGGACAGGGATATTCTCTGAAGCTTTCTTT. The chain couples TRBV28 to TRBJ1-1, with 8 junctional bases fitting TRBD1. The CDR3 spans 15 residues, from the cysteine through the phenylalanine. The only DNA kept is the CDR3, 45 bases in frame from the first base. Trimming leaves V shorter by 8 bases and J shorter by 6 bases, with the junction holding 14 bases beyond the gene matches. CDR1 and CDR2 are drawn from the germline V gene: MDHEN, SYDVKM.